This TCR beta chain was recovered during a study of OX40 agonist ivuxolimab in advanced cancers. Background on the study: The patients received agonistic anti-OX40 (CD134) antibody ivuxolimab. Every patient in dose escalation had hepatocellular carcinoma, melanoma, renal cell or head and neck cancer. Study outcomes and limitations: Clones of CD4+ and CD8+ blood T cells grew by week 6 at doses of 0.1 to 3.0 mg/kg.

As to this clone: No antigen is known for it.

This table comes from immunoSEQ multiplex PCR, and its TCRdb copy is limited to in-frame clones, with some not included. Of around 100,000 clones listed, around 89% are singletons. The source is an adult with an advanced solid tumor such as melanoma, head and neck, liver or kidney cancer. Sequencing was performed on CD4+ or CD8+ T cells sorted from blood, taken in a trial of the OX40 agonist ivuxolimab.

This chain's CDR3 is CASSPSPLALTDTQYF. DNA for the CDR3: TGTGCCAGCAGCCCGAGTCCCCTAGCTCTCACAGATACGCAGTATTTT. The rearrangement links TRBV11-2 to TRBJ2-3, with D possibly TRBD2 on 5 matching bases. The CDR3 is 16 residues long. V lost 5 bases to trimming and J lost 2 bases, with 17 bases between them. The germline V gene has CDR1 SGHAT and CDR2 FQNNGV. Drawing the rest from reference TRBV11-2 and TRBJ2-3, the complete variable domain is EAGVAQSPRYKIIEKRQSVAFWCNPISGHATLYWYQQILGQGPKLLIQFQNNGVVDDSQLPKDRFSAERLKGVDSTLKIQPAKLEDSAVYLCASSPSPLALTDTQYFGPGTRLTVL.